Below are 5 T cell receptor beta chains sequenced from a single sample in a study of identifying expanded T cells in peripheral blood. Assay used: immunoSEQ multiplex PCR; TCRdb lists only in-frame clones, some missing. The sample lists roughly 84,000 clones; 80% to 90% were seen once. What was sequenced was blood. These receptor sequences come from a person aged 18-70 years in good health.

V and J are TRBV7-6 and TRBJ1-3; D uncertain. The CDR3 sequence is 13 residues long. Trimming stripped 1 base from V and 10 bases from J, with 11 bases between. In germline, CDR1 is SGHVS, CDR2 FNYEAQ. DNA of the CDR3: TGTGCCAGCAGCTTAGTCGTCGGAGAGACCATATATTTT. It yields the protein CASSLVVGETIYF.

The chain has TRBV9 and TRBJ2-2, with D tentatively TRBD1 (5 bases). Trimming stripped 3 bases from V and 5 bases from J, with 17 bases between. Germline lookup yields CDR1 SGDLS and CDR2 YYNGEE. The CDR3 contains 16 residues. The CDR3 loop reads CASSADSGARTGELFF. The CDR3 DNA sequence: TGTGCCAGCAGCGCCGACAGTGGGGCTAGGACCGGGGAGCTGTTTTTT.

This clone was counted a single time. V and J are TRBV4-3 and TRBJ2-2; no definite D call. The CDR3 contains 14 residues. From germline, CDR1 is LGHNA and CDR2 YSLEER. V was trimmed by 0 bases and J by 5 bases, leaving 7 bases between them. CDR3 coding DNA: TGCGCCAGCAGCCAAGATGGCGAGACCGGGGAGCTGTTTTTT. As protein: CASSQDGETGELFF.

V usage is TRBV2 and J usage is TRBJ2-5; D gene ambiguous. This CDR3 is 14 amino acids long. Per the germline V gene, CDR1 is SNHLY and CDR2 is FYNNEI. V was clipped by 2 bases and J by 5 bases, with 12 bases between them. CDR3 DNA sequence: TGTGCCAGCAGTGAATCATTTTCGCAGGAGACCCAGTACTTC. Translating it yields CASSESFSQETQYF.

For the CDR3, the DNA is TGTGCCTGGAGTGTGACAGGTCGGAATCAGCCCCAGCATTTT. Its translation: CAWSVTGRNQPQHF. This chain connects TRBV30 to TRBJ1-5; D possibly corresponds to TRBD1 (6 bases). The germline V gene encodes CDR1 GTSNPN and CDR2 SVGIG (reference sequence). The CDR3 length is 14 residues. The V end lost 0 bases, the J end lost 4 bases, and 10 bases lay between the germline ends.